The rows below give T cell receptor beta chains drawn from one sample of a study of cytomegalovirus exposure and HLA in healthy donors. Profiling relied on immunoSEQ multiplex PCR, and the TCRdb table lists in-frame clones only, not all of them. This sample carries 160,000 or so clones, around three quarters of them seen once, and the ten largest clones take around 5.7%. Input material: PBMCs. Receptors originate from a middle-aged man in good health and CMV-seronegative. Each CDR3 is given with its conserved first and last residue. The D gene is left open where the match is weak. Expanded clones get a size class; other rows say once, few or many, or leave the size out.

clone size,J gene,V gene,D gene,CDR3 DNA,CDR3 protein
NA,TRBJ2-1,TRBV5-6,TRBD2,TGTGCCAGCACGGGAGGCGCCAGCTCCTACAATGAGCAGTTCTTC,CASTGGASSYNEQFF
NA,TRBJ1-2,TRBV7-9,NA,TGTGCCAGCAGCCCTAATCGCCAGGGGCACTATGGCTACACCTTC,CASSPNRQGHYGYTF
NA,TRBJ2-7,TRBV4-3,TRBD2,TGCGCCAGCAGCCAAGGGGGCGGGACTAGCGACGAGCAGTACTTC,CASSQGGGTSDEQYF
NA,TRBJ1-1,TRBV5-1,NA,TGCGCCAGCACCGAGTCCATGAACACTGAAGCTTTCTTT,CASTESMNTEAFF
NA,TRBJ2-7,TRBV18,NA,TGTGCCAGCTCACCGGAGGGCAGGGAGGACGAGCAGTACTTC,CASSPEGREDEQYF
NA,TRBJ2-2,TRBV7-2,NA,TGTGCCAGCAGCTTAGCTGGGGACACGTTTAACCCCGGGGAGCTGTTTTTT,CASSLAGDTFNPGELFF
NA,TRBJ2-3,TRBV7-9,NA,TGTGCCAGCAGCTTAGTAGATCATACGCAGTATTTT,CASSLVDHTQYF
once,TRBJ2-3,TRBV30,NA,TGTGCCTCTAAGGGGAGGGATACGCAGTATTTT,CASKGRDTQYF
NA,TRBJ2-7,TRBV6-1,TRBD1,TGTGCCATCTGGACAGGCTCCTACGAGCAGTACTTC,CAIWTGSYEQYF
NA,TRBJ2-7,TRBV19,NA,TGTGCCAGTAGTCTCGGGGGGACAGGCGCCTACGAGCAGTACTTC,CASSLGGTGAYEQYF
NA,TRBJ2-3,TRBV5-4,TRBD1,TGTGCCAGCAGTTGGGGACAGACTCTTGAGGATACGCAGTATTTT,CASSWGQTLEDTQYF
NA,TRBJ2-2,TRBV4-3,TRBD2,TGCGCCAGCAGCCAAGATTTGCTAGCGGGAGGAGCGAACACCGGGGAGCTGTTTTTT,CASSQDLLAGGANTGELFF
NA,TRBJ2-2,TRBV2,TRBD1,TGTGCCAGCACGTGGGACAGGGCCCCCGGGGAGCTGTTTTTT,CASTWDRAPGELFF
few,TRBJ1-1,TRBV5-1,TRBD1,TGCGCCAGCTCGGGACAGGGAGACACTGAAGCTTTCTTT,CASSGQGDTEAFF
NA,TRBJ2-7,TRBV19,TRBD1,TGTGCCAGTAGAAAATCAGGGGGCTCCTACGAGCAGTACTTC,CASRKSGGSYEQYF
once,TRBJ1-1,TRBV25-1,NA,TGTGCCAGCAGCCCCGCGGGAGGGGGGAACACTGAAGCTTTCTTT,CASSPAGGGNTEAFF
NA,TRBJ2-7,TRBV2,TRBD2,TGTGCCAGCAGGCGGGAGGGGGACGAGCAGTACTTC,CASRREGDEQYF
NA,TRBJ1-6,TRBV27,NA,TGTGCCAGCAGTTCAGGGTTTGAGAATTCACCCCTCCACTTT,CASSSGFENSPLHF
NA,TRBJ2-5,TRBV5-1,TRBD2,TGCGCCAGCAGCTTCCCCGGGGGGGCAGAGACCCAGTACTTC,CASSFPGGAETQYF
NA,TRBJ1-2,TRBV5-1,NA,TGCGCCAGCAGCTTGGTGCCAACGGAGGGGTATGGCTACACCTTC,CASSLVPTEGYGYTF
once,TRBJ2-1,TRBV18,NA,TGTGCCAGCTCACCCCGGACCAGGGATATCGGGAATGAGCAGTTCTTC,CASSPRTRDIGNEQFF
NA,TRBJ1-4,TRBV7-3,NA,TGTGCCAGCAGCTTAGCTCTTGCGAAACTGTTTTTT,CASSLALAKLFF